Following are 30 T cell receptor beta chains from one sample sequenced in a study of blood T cell repertoires in COVID-19. The table came from immunoSEQ multiplex PCR; TCRdb's copy has only in-frame clones and leaves some out. Among under 200,000 clones listed, 88% were seen once. The sequencing input was PBMCs or T cells enriched from blood (not recorded which). All receptors come from a woman aged 50 to 60 who had recovered from COVID-19.

The chain recombines TRBV12-3 or TRBV12-4 with TRBJ1-2, with 9 bases identical to TRBD1. The CDR3 sequence is 13 residues long. V gave up 7 bases and J gave up 6 bases; unmatched junction bases: 6. The CDR3 region is CASNQDRGNGYTF. CDR3 nucleotides: TGTGCCAGCAATCAAGACAGGGGGAATGGCTACACCTTC.

The chain combines TRBV19 with TRBJ1-2; TRBD1 aligns across 7 bases. Trimming removed 9 bases from V and 2 bases from J; junction bases left unmatched: 9. The CDR3 extends over 14 amino acids. Per germline, CDR1 LNHDA and CDR2 SQIVND (reference sequence). The CDR3 nucleotides are TGTGCCAGCTCCCAGGGGGGCAAGAACTATGGCTACACCTTC. This translates into CASSQGGKNYGYTF.

The genes are TRBV5-1 and TRBJ1-3; D uncertain. This CDR3 spans 15 amino acids. Trimming removed 4 bases from V and 0 bases from J, with 11 bases in between. CDR1 and CDR2 from the germline V gene are SGHRS and YFSETQ. The CDR3 here is CASSPATSSGNTIYF. CDR3 sequence (DNA): TGCGCCAGCAGCCCGGCGACAAGCTCTGGAAACACCATATATTTT.

The chain is built from TRBV5-1 and TRBJ2-2; TRBD1 might be the D (5 bases). This CDR3 region has 14 residues. Trimming stripped 0 bases from V and 10 bases from J, with 13 bases between. Germline lookup yields CDR1 SGHRS and CDR2 YFSETQ. CDR3 DNA sequence: TGCGCCAGCAGCTTGGAGTTGGACATAAAGGAGCTGTTTTTT. Protein: CASSLELDIKELFF.

The chain uses TRBV5-4 and TRBJ2-5; possibly TRBD1 for D (6 bases). V lost 4 bases to trimming and J lost 5 bases, with 15 bases between them. Germline V gene lookup returns CDR1 SGHNT and CDR2 YYREEE (reference sequence). The CDR3 totals 14 residues. The CDR3 loop is CASSAYRDSETQYF. CDR3 in DNA: TGTGCCAGCAGCGCTTACAGGGATTCGGAGACCCAGTACTTC. The full variable domain, in which reference TRBV5-4 and TRBJ2-5 provide the parts outside the CDR3, is ETGVTQSPTHLIKTRGQQVTLRCSSQSGHNTVSWYQQALGQGPQFIFQYYREEENGRGNFPPRFSGLQFPNYSSELNVNALELDDSALYLCASSAYRDSETQYFGPGTRLLVL.

This chain joins TRBV6-2 or TRBV6-3 and TRBJ2-2, with 10 bases that match TRBD1. CDR1 and CDR2 (germline): MNHEY, SVGEGT. This CDR3 spans 17 amino acids. V was pared by 2 bases and J by 0 bases, with 3 bases of the junction left unmatched. Written as DNA, the CDR3 is TGTGCCAGCAGTTACAAAGGACAGGGGGCGAACACCGGGGAGCTGTTTTTT. Residues: CASSYKGQGANTGELFF.

The rearrangement links TRBV5-8 to TRBJ2-5; 7 bases align to TRBD1. V shed 2 bases, J shed 2 bases, and the junction held 3 bases outside the gene matches. The CDR3 totals 14 residues. CDR1 is SGHTS and CDR2 is YDEGEE in the germline V gene. CDR3 amino acids: CASSFRQGQETQYF. The CDR3 DNA is TGTGCCAGCAGCTTCCGACAGGGTCAAGAGACCCAGTACTTC.

The V gene is TRBV5-6, the J gene TRBJ1-1, with D unclear. The CDR3 has 12 residues. The germline CDR1 and CDR2 sequences are SGHDT and YYEEEE. The ends were cut back, 4 bases at V and 6 bases at J, with 10 bases in the middle. CDR3 sequence (DNA): TGTGCCAGCAGCCCCGGGGATGCTGAAGCTTTCTTT. Translated, it gives CASSPGDAEAFF.

The V call is TRBV4-3, the J call TRBJ2-1, with 11 bases fitting TRBD2. V shed 0 bases and J 8 bases; nucleotides not matched to a gene: 6. Looked up from germline, CDR1 is LGHNA and CDR2 is YSLEER. CDR3 length: 16 residues. CDR3: CASSQEGSGGAYEQFF. The DNA of the CDR3 is TGCGCCAGCAGCCAAGAGGGTAGCGGGGGGGCTTATGAGCAGTTCTTC.

This clone was counted between two and nine times. The chain links TRBV9 to TRBJ2-5; possibly TRBD1 for D (7 bases). This CDR3 has 14 residues. Per the germline V gene, CDR1 is SGDLS and CDR2 is YYNGEE. V lost 1 base, J lost 4 bases, and 11 bases lay in between. The CDR3 here is CASSVQGGLETQYF. For the CDR3, the DNA is TGTGCCAGCAGCGTACAGGGGGGATTAGAGACCCAGTACTTC.

V and J are TRBV9 and TRBJ2-7; the match to TRBD1 covers 7 bases. This CDR3 has 12 amino acids. Per germline, CDR1 SGDLS and CDR2 YYNGEE. V gave up 2 bases and J gave up 6 bases; unmatched junction bases: 2. The CDR3 DNA is TGTGCCAGCAGCGTGACAGGGACCGAGCAGTACTTC. Translated, it gives CASSVTGTEQYF.

J is TRBJ1-1 and V is TRBV4-3, with D maybe TRBD1 (5 bases). Trimming removed 3 bases at V and 2 bases at J, with 13 bases between. Germline loops: CDR1 LGHNA, CDR2 YSLEER. The CDR3 is 15 residues long. The CDR3 loop is CASSQGLTDNTEAFF. The CDR3 nucleotides are TGCGCCAGCAGCCAGGGGTTGACAGACAACACTGAAGCTTTCTTT.

This chain connects TRBV4-1 to TRBJ2-7; D is undetermined. Deletions cut 4 bases from V and 3 bases from J, with 10 bases between. The CDR3 loop spans 13 amino acids. Per germline, CDR1 MGHRA and CDR2 YSYEKL. CDR3 protein: CASSPLDNYEQYF. The CDR3 DNA is TGCGCCAGCAGCCCCCTCGACAACTACGAGCAGTACTTC.

This chain connects TRBV27 to TRBJ1-4; 10 bases map to TRBD1. This CDR3 has 18 residues. V lost 2 bases and J lost 8; bases outside the gene matches: 14. The germline gives CDR1 MNHEY, CDR2 SMNVEV (reference sequence). CDR3 residues: CASSLKERVDRGREKLFF. The CDR3, as DNA: TGTGCCAGCAGTTTAAAAGAGAGGGTAGACAGGGGGCGAGAAAAACTGTTTTTT. Combining the CDR3 with reference TRBV27 and TRBJ1-4 gives the whole variable domain EAQVTQNPRYLITVTGKKLTVTCSQNMNHEYMSWYRQDPGLGLRQIYYSMNVEVTDKGDVPEGYKVSRKEKRNFPLILESPSPNQTSLYFCASSLKERVDRGREKLFFGSGTQLSVL.

The chain couples TRBV30 to TRBJ1-1, with D possibly matching TRBD1 (5 bases). Germline lookup yields CDR1 GTSNPN and CDR2 SVGIG (reference sequence). This CDR3 is built from 12 residues. This chain's CDR3 is CGGGAGGTEAFF. DNA for the CDR3: TGTGGAGGTGGGGCAGGCGGCACTGAAGCTTTCTTT.

V gene TRBV14 combines with J gene TRBJ1-1, with D uncertain. This CDR3 comprises 12 residues. Germline CDR1 is SGHDN and CDR2 is FVKESK. V shed 5 bases and J shed 1 base, with 5 bases lying between them. In nucleotides, the CDR3 is TGTGCCAGCAGCTTACAGAACACTGAAGCTTTCTTT. The encoded protein is CASSLQNTEAFF. The full variable domain, its missing parts supplied by reference TRBV14 and TRBJ1-1, is EAGVTQFPSHSVIEKGQTVTLRCDPISGHDNLYWYRRVMGKEIKFLLHFVKESKQDESGMPNNRFLAERTGGTYSTLKVQPAELEDSGVYFCASSLQNTEAFFGQGTRLTVV.

The chain employs TRBV7-9 and TRBJ2-2; the match to TRBD1 covers 7 bases. Germline trimming cut 1 base from V and 0 bases from J; bases unmatched to any gene: 2. Germline CDR1 SEHNR, CDR2 FQNEAQ (reference sequence). The CDR3 is 16 residues long. CDR3 protein: CASSLETGTNTGELFF. CDR3 coding DNA: TGTGCCAGCAGCTTAGAGACAGGGACGAACACCGGGGAGCTGTTTTTT. Complete variable domain (other parts from reference TRBV7-9 and TRBJ2-2): DTGVSQNPRHKITKRGQNVTFRCDPISEHNRLYWYRQTLGQGPEFLTYFQNEAQLEKSRLLSDRFSAERPKGSFSTLEIQRTEQGDSAMYLCASSLETGTNTGELFFGEGSRLTVL.

The V gene is TRBV12-5, the J gene TRBJ2-5, with D possibly matching TRBD1 (5 bases). This CDR3 is 16 amino acids long. V was clipped by 0 bases and J by 4 bases, with 15 bases between them. In germline, CDR1 is LGHNT, CDR2 FRNRAP. The CDR3 DNA reads TGTGCTAGTGGTTTGGTAGAGGACATTATGGGAGAGACCCAGTACTTC. It specifies CASGLVEDIMGETQYF.

This clone was seen more than once but under ten times. The V call is TRBV7-2, the J call TRBJ1-5, with D hard to call. Germline CDR1 and CDR2: SGHTA and FQGNSA. The CDR3 sequence is 15 residues long. The V and J ends lost 3 bases and 0 bases respectively, with 9 bases between them. The CDR3 loop reads CASSLVTDSNQPQHF. CDR3 nucleotide sequence: TGTGCCAGCAGCTTGGTAACAGATAGCAATCAGCCCCAGCATTTT.

The chain is built from TRBV7-6 and TRBJ2-5; 8 nucleotides agree with TRBD1. CDR1 and CDR2 (germline): SGHVS, FNYEAQ. V gave up 5 bases and J gave up 5 bases; unmatched junction bases: 7. The CDR3 consists of 14 residues. The CDR3 is CASSTTGVKETQYF. In DNA form, the CDR3 reads TGTGCCAGCAGCACGACAGGGGTCAAGGAGACCCAGTACTTC.

The V call is TRBV19, the J call TRBJ2-1, with D possibly matching TRBD1 (6 bases). Trimming pared 1 base from V and 0 bases from J, leaving 13 bases between. Germline V gene lookup returns CDR1 LNHDA and CDR2 SQIVND (reference sequence). The CDR3 is 17 amino acids. The CDR3 spells CASSIAPQGSSYNEQFF. CDR3 bases: TGTGCCAGTAGTATAGCCCCGCAGGGGAGCTCCTACAATGAGCAGTTCTTC. Based on the CDR3 plus reference TRBV19 and TRBJ2-1, the full variable domain is DGGITQSPKYLFRKEGQNVTLSCEQNLNHDAMYWYRQDPGQGLRLIYYSQIVNDFQKGDIAEGYSVSREKKESFPLTVTSAQKNPTAFYLCASSIAPQGSSYNEQFFGPGTRLTVL.

This chain uses TRBV7-2 with TRBJ2-2, with D possibly being TRBD2 (5 bases). CDR3 length: 13 residues. Trimming stripped 0 bases from V and 8 bases from J, with 7 bases between. Germline V CDR1 and CDR2: SGHTA, FQGNSA. The CDR3 region has the DNA TGTGCCAGCAGCTTAGCGTGGGAGGGGGAGCTGTTTTTT. Amino acid sequence: CASSLAWEGELFF.

This clone was picked up one time. The chain is built from TRBV6-4 and TRBJ1-5, with 7 positions matching TRBD1. Germline loops: CDR1 MRHNA, CDR2 SNTAGT. CDR3 length: 15 amino acids. Trimming at V came to 6 bases and at J to 7 bases, leaving 12 bases not matched to a gene. The CDR3 region has the DNA TGTGCCAGCAGCGCTCAGGCAGGGGGAACCCAGCCCCAGCATTTT. Translated, it gives CASSAQAGGTQPQHF.

This clone was seen more than once but under ten times. The CDR3 bases are TGTGCCAGCAGCCACTCGGCGAGTCCCCGGAGGACCGGGGAGCTGTTTTTT. It is translated as CASSHSASPRRTGELFF. The chain recombines TRBV7-2 with TRBJ2-2, with D possibly TRBD2 on 5 matching bases. The CDR3 has 17 amino acids. Trimming left V 5 bases short and J 5 bases short, with 21 bases between. CDR1 is SGHTA, CDR2 FQGNSA, per germline. Full variable domain (rest looked up from reference TRBV7-2 and TRBJ2-2): GAGVSQSPSNKVTEKGKDVELRCDPISGHTALYWYRQSLGQGLEFLIYFQGNSAPDKSGLPSDRFSAERTGGSVSTLTIQRTQQEDSAVYLCASSHSASPRRTGELFFGEGSRLTVL.

This clone showed up just a few times. V gene TRBV3-1 (or the pseudogene TRBV3-2) combines with J gene TRBJ2-2; D is undetermined. The CDR3 has 12 residues. CDR1 and CDR2 (germline): LGHDT, YNNKEL (reference sequence). The V gene lost 5 bases and the J gene lost 2 bases, with 3 bases spanning the gap. DNA for the CDR3: TGTGCCAGCAGCGGCAACACCGGGGAGCTGTTTTTT. Amino acids: CASSGNTGELFF.

The chain links TRBV2 to TRBJ2-3, with TRBD1 matching 7 bases. The CDR3 extends over 14 amino acids. The V and J ends lost 6 bases and 3 bases, in that order; junction bases with no gene match: 6. Germline CDR1 is SNHLY and CDR2 is FYNNEI. The CDR3 coding sequence is TGTGCCAGCAGCGGGGACAGTAAAACAGATACGCAGTATTTT. Amino acids: CASSGDSKTDTQYF.

This rearrangement joins TRBV7-8 to TRBJ2-2; D unresolved. The CDR3 is 13 residues long. The germline V gene encodes CDR1 SGHVS and CDR2 FQNEAQ. V lost 2 bases and J lost 6, with 7 bases in between. The CDR3 region is CASSLRVSGELFF. In DNA, the CDR3 is TGTGCCAGCAGCTTACGGGTGTCCGGGGAGCTGTTTTTT.

In this sample, this clone turned up a few times. V usage is TRBV4-1 and J usage is TRBJ1-2; unclear D gene. The CDR3 consists of 17 residues. V was cut by 1 base and J by 8 bases, with 23 bases left in between. The germline CDR1 and CDR2 sequences are MGHRA and YSYEKL. The CDR3 region is CASSQVDVGARLGGYTF. DNA of the CDR3: TGCGCCAGCAGCCAAGTCGATGTGGGAGCCCGCCTCGGGGGCTACACCTTC.

The chain's CDR3 is CASSENGGSTNQPQHF. The DNA for the CDR3 is TGTGCCAGCAGTGAAAACGGAGGATCTACCAATCAGCCCCAGCATTTT. The rearrangement links TRBV25-1 to TRBJ1-5; no clear D. Looked up from germline, CDR1 is MGHDK and CDR2 is SYGVNS. V was pared by 2 bases and J by 3 bases, with 14 bases between. The CDR3 runs 16 residues.

The J gene is TRBJ2-3, the V gene TRBV27, with D perhaps matching TRBD2 (6 bases). CDR3 length: 15 residues. Per the germline V gene, CDR1 is MNHEY and CDR2 is SMNVEV (reference sequence). Deletions cut 4 bases from V and 0 bases from J, with 11 bases between. The CDR3: CASSYAGRSTDTQYF. The CDR3 DNA follows: TGTGCCAGCAGTTACGCGGGGAGGAGCACAGATACGCAGTATTTT.